The sequence of this T cell receptor beta chain was determined in a study of control samples from healthy donors and cancer patients. Measured with immunoSEQ multiplex PCR; TCRdb has only the in-frame clones, and not every one. The repertoire has about 61,000 clones, 90% of them found once; the top ten carry around 5.4%. Sequenced sample: PBMCs. This TCR came from a man aged 60 to 69 with colorectal cancer.

The CDR3 spells CASSFGMKGADTQYF. The CDR3 bases are TGTGCCAGCTCCTTTGGGATGAAAGGTGCAGATACGCAGTATTTT. V is TRBV18 and J is TRBJ2-3, with D hard to call. Trimming took off 6 bases at V and 4 bases at J, with 17 bases between the two ends. This CDR3 region has 15 residues. Germline CDR1 KGHSH, CDR2 LQKENI.